These 9 T cell receptor beta chains were sequenced from one sample in a study of T cell responses to AZD1222 COVID-19 vaccine. Here immunoSEQ multiplex PCR was the method, and the copy in TCRdb shows in-frame clones only, minus some. Of roughly 130,000 clones in the sample, approximately 85% are singletons; the top ten hold 7.6%. Sequenced here: peripheral blood, sampled on day 0 of AZD1222 vaccination. Receptor source: an adult in good health.

This sequence joins TRBV6-5 and TRBJ1-6; TRBD1 is a possible D gene (6 bases). CDR1 and CDR2 (germline): MNHEY, SVGAGI. Trimming removed 2 bases at V and 0 bases at J, with 8 bases between. The CDR3 covers 16 residues. DNA of the CDR3: TGTGCCAGCAGTTACGACAGGATCTCCTATAATTCACCCCTCCACTTT. This translates into CASSYDRISYNSPLHF.

The V and J genes are TRBV6-1 and TRBJ2-5, with 9 bases fitting TRBD1. The CDR3 length is 15 residues. Germline V lookup: CDR1 MNHNS, CDR2 SASEGT. The trim removed 4 bases at V and 5 bases at J, leaving 8 bases unmatched. This chain's CDR3 is CASSVGQGRRETQYF. The CDR3 region has the DNA TGTGCCAGCAGTGTGGGACAGGGACGTAGGGAGACCCAGTACTTC.

The chain recombines TRBV24-1 with TRBJ2-6; D assignment may be TRBD1 or TRBD2 (6 bases each). Trimming removed 2 bases from V and 0 bases from J, with 13 bases in between. Germline V lookup: CDR1 KGHDR, CDR2 SFDVKD. This CDR3 is 18 amino acids long. This chain's CDR3 is CATSDSQGTFSGANVLTF. The CDR3 DNA reads TGTGCCACCAGTGATTCCCAGGGGACTTTCTCTGGGGCCAACGTCCTGACTTTC.

This sequence joins TRBV7-8 and TRBJ1-2; D perhaps matches TRBD1 (6 bases). The CDR3 runs to 14 residues. From germline, CDR1 is SGHVS and CDR2 FQNEAQ. Trimming cost V 5 bases and J 5 bases, with 15 bases left between them. The CDR3 bases are TGTGCCAGCAGCCTAAACCTACAGGGATATGGCTACACCTTC. The encoded protein is CASSLNLQGYGYTF.

The chain joins TRBV5-1 to TRBJ2-5; the D gene could be TRBD1 or TRBD2 (6 bases each). Germline-derived CDR1 and CDR2 are SGHRS and YFSETQ. Between the trimmed V and J ends, which lost 6 bases and 2 bases, there was a span of 14 bases. This CDR3 contains 14 residues. DNA of the CDR3: TGCGCCAGCAACAAAAGGGGGGTGCAAGAGACCCAGTACTTC. It specifies CASNKRGVQETQYF. The full variable domain, completed using reference TRBV5-1 and TRBJ2-5, is KAGVTQTPRYLIKTRGQQVTLSCSPISGHRSVSWYQQTPGQGLQFLFEYFSETQRNKGNFPGRFSGRQFSNSRSEMNVSTLELGDSALYLCASNKRGVQETQYFGPGTRLLVL.

V is TRBV5-8 and J is TRBJ1-1; no definite D call. Germline loops: CDR1 SGHTS, CDR2 YDEGEE. The V end lost 5 bases, the J end lost 3 bases, and 14 bases lay between the germline ends. The CDR3 has 14 residues. CDR3 amino acids: CASRPGGADTEAFF. The CDR3 DNA reads as TGTGCCAGCAGGCCGGGAGGAGCGGACACTGAAGCTTTCTTT.

Only one count was recorded for this clone. V gene TRBV19 combines with J gene TRBJ1-5; D perhaps matches TRBD1 (6 bases). Germline CDR1 and CDR2: LNHDA and SQIVND (reference sequence). The CDR3 has 14 residues. With 8 bases removed from V and 7 bases from J, the gap between germline ends came to 18 bases. CDR3: CASSHGGGRQPQHF. CDR3 nucleotide sequence: TGTGCCAGTTCCCACGGAGGGGGTCGGCAGCCCCAGCATTTT.

The chain links TRBV19 to TRBJ1-1, with a weak D call TRBD1 (5 bases). V was pared by 6 bases and J by 3 bases, with 14 bases between. The germline CDR1 and CDR2 sequences are LNHDA and SQIVND (reference sequence). The CDR3 has 14 residues. The DNA for the CDR3 is TGTGCCAGTAGGAGAGGGGTTACGGACACTGAAGCTTTCTTT. It yields the protein CASRRGVTDTEAFF.

In the case of this clone: Different DNA sequences within this sample yield the same CDR3. The chain combines TRBV18 with TRBJ1-1; D might be TRBD1 (5 bases). The CDR3 has 13 residues. Deletions cut 3 bases from V and 3 bases from J, with 8 bases between. Germline-derived CDR1 and CDR2 are KGHSH and LQKENI. Here the CDR3 reads CASSPQGDTEAFF. In nucleotides, the CDR3 is TGTGCCAGCTCACCTCAGGGTGACACTGAAGCTTTCTTT.